The clone carrying this T cell receptor (beta chain) has only a few counts. Its antigen is undetermined. TCRdb re-called the 5' RACE reads through MiXCR, storing one row per CDR3 protein. Of tens of thousands of distinct CDR3 sequences in the sample, under 9% were seen once. From germline, CDR1 is SGHAT and CDR2 FQNNGV. The CDR3 is made up of 12 amino acids. The V end lost 1 base, the J end lost 2 bases, and 2 bases lay between the germline ends. The sample is drawn from a study of early T cells in non-severe SARS-CoV-2 infection. About the research overall: Unsorted whole blood bulk RNA was sequenced, with unpaired chains.

Findings and caveats of the study: Lookups in VDJdb leaned toward anti-spike CD8 responses and missed private and CD4 specificities.

The receptor was derived from an adult who was a healthcare worker with PCR-confirmed SARS-CoV-2 infection or an uninfected control (not recorded which). The starting material was whole blood, obtained at baseline. The chain joins TRBV11-2 to TRBJ1-2; D gene unclear. CDR3 residues: CASSLGNYGYTF. The CDR3 DNA reads as TGTGCCAGCAGCTTAGGGAACTATGGCTACACCTTC.